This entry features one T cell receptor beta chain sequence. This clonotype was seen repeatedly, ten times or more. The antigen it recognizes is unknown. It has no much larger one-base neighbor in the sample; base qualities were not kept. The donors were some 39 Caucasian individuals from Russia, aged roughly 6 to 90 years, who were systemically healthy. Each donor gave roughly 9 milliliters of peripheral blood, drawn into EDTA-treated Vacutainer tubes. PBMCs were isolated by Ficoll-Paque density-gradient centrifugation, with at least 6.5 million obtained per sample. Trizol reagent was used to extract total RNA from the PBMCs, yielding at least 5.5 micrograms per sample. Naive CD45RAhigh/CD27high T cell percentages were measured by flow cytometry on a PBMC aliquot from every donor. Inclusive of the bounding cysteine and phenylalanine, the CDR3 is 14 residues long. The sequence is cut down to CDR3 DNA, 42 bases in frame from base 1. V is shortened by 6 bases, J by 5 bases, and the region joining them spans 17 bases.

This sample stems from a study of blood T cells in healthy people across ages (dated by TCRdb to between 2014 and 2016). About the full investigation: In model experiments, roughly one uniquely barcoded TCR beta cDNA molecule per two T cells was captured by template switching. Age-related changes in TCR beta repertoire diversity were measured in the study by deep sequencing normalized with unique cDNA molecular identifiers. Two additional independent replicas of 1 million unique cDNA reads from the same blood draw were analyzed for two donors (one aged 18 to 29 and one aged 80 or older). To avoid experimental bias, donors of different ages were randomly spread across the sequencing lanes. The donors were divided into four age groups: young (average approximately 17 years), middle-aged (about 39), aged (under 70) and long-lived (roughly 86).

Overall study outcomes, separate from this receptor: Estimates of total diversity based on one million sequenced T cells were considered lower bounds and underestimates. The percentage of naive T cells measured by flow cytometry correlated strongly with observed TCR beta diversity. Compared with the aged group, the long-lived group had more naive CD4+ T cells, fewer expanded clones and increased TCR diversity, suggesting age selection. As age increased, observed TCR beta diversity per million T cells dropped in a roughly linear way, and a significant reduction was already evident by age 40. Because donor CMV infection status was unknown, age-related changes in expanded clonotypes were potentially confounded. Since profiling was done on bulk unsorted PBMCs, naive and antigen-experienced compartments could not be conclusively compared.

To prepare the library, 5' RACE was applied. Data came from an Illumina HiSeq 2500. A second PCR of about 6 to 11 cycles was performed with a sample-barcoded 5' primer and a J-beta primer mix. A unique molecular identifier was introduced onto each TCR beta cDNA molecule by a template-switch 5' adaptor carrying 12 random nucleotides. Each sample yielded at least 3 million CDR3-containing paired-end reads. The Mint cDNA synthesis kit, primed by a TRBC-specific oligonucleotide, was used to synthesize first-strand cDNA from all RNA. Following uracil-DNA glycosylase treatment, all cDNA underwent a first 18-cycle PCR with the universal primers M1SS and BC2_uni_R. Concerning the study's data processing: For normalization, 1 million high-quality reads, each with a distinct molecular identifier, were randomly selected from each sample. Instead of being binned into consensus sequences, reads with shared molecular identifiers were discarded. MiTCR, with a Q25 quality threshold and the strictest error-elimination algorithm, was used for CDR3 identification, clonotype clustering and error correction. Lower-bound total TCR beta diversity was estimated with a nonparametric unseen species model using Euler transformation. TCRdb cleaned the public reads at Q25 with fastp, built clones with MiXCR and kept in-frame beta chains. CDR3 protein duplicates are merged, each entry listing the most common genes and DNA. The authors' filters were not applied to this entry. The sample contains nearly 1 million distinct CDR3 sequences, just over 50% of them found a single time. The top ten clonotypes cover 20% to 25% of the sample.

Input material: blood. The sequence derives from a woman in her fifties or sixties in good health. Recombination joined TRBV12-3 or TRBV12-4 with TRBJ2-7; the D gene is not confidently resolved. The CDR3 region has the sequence CASRGSDVRNEQYF. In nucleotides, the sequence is TGTGCCAGCAGGGGTTCGGACGTGAGGAACGAGCAGTACTTC.